A single sample gave rise to the 7 T cell receptor beta chains below, sequenced in a study of cytomegalovirus exposure and HLA in healthy donors. Assay: immunoSEQ multiplex PCR; the TCRdb copy retains only in-frame clones and omits some. The data contain 150,000 or so clones, approximately 86% of them singletons. The specimen sequenced was PBMCs. The receptors were sampled from a man aged 18-30 years in good health and CMV-seropositive.

This clone came up once. The chain joins TRBV6-5 to TRBJ1-2; the D is unclear. Trimming pared 4 bases from V and 4 bases from J, leaving 13 bases between. Per germline, CDR1 MNHEY and CDR2 SVGAGI. The CDR3 loop spans 14 amino acids. The CDR3: CASSSEGRGYGYTF. The CDR3 DNA is TGTGCCAGCAGTTCAGAAGGTCGGGGCTATGGCTACACCTTC.

The CDR3 is CASSTTSGRVTGELFF. In DNA form, the CDR3 reads TGTGCCAGCAGCACCACTAGCGGGAGGGTCACCGGGGAGCTGTTTTTT. The chain couples TRBV7-2 to TRBJ2-2; 13 nucleotides agree with TRBD2. This CDR3 is 16 amino acids long. Germline assignment: CDR1 SGHTA and CDR2 FQGNSA. The ends lost 5 bases at V and 4 bases at J; junction bases unmatched: 4.

V usage is TRBV5-1 and J usage is TRBJ2-3, with D uncertain. CDR1 is SGHRS and CDR2 is YFSETQ in the germline V gene. Trimming pared 4 bases from V and 0 bases from J, leaving 15 bases between. The CDR3 sequence is 16 residues long. The DNA for the CDR3 is TGCGCCAGCAGCGTGGGTGCGAAAAGAAGCACAGATACGCAGTATTTT. Its protein is CASSVGAKRSTDTQYF.

The gene calls are TRBV16 and TRBJ1-2; no definite D call. This CDR3 region has 13 residues. The V gene's germline CDR1 is KGHSY and CDR2 FQNENV. V was cut by 4 bases and J by 7 bases, with 13 bases left in between. The CDR3 loop is CASSPPMPSGYTF. The CDR3 region has the DNA TGTGCCAGCAGCCCTCCAATGCCCAGTGGCTACACCTTC.

The chain joins TRBV2 to TRBJ2-1; 12 bases agree with TRBD2. Germline V CDR1 and CDR2: SNHLY, FYNNEI. The V segment lost 4 bases and the J segment 8 bases; nucleotides outside the gene matches: 9. This CDR3 has 16 amino acids. The CDR3 DNA follows: TGTGCCAGCAGTGGGGGGGGGACTAGCGGGTCCTATGAGCAGTTCTTC. Its translation is CASSGGGTSGSYEQFF.

About this clone itself: In the same sample, other DNA sequences code for this CDR3. The chain is built from TRBV9 and TRBJ1-1; 8 nucleotides agree with TRBD1. There are 14 residues in the CDR3. Germline loops: CDR1 SGDLS, CDR2 YYNGEE. Trimming at V came to 0 bases and at J to 3 bases, leaving 1 base not matched to a gene. The CDR3 is CASSVVQGDTEAFF. The CDR3 DNA reads as TGTGCCAGCAGCGTAGTACAGGGGGACACTGAAGCTTTCTTT.

The chain employs TRBV13 and TRBJ1-2, with D tentatively TRBD1 (5 bases). The germline V gene encodes CDR1 PRHDT and CDR2 FYEKMQ (reference sequence). CDR3 length: 14 amino acids. The V end lost 6 bases, the J end lost 4 bases, and 15 bases lay between the germline ends. This CDR3 is CASRPQGVTYGYTF. The CDR3 DNA reads TGTGCCAGCAGGCCCCAAGGGGTTACCTATGGCTACACCTTC.